A selection of T cell receptor beta chains follows, all from one sample in a study of blood T cell repertoires in COVID-19. Sequencing used immunoSEQ multiplex PCR; TCRdb keeps in-frame clones, though not all of them. The sample carries some 93,000 clones, 85% recorded once. Sequences were obtained from peripheral blood. These receptors came from a man in his 60s with acute or convalescent COVID-19. CDR3s include the opening cysteine and the closing phenylalanine or tryptophan. Each record gives: CDR3 protein, CDR3 DNA, D gene, clone size, V gene, J gene. D genes are given only for firm matches. Clone size is stated in some rows and not others, as once, few, many or a class when expanded.

CASSSLRSDSLHGYTF	TGTGCCAGCAGTTCCCTACGGTCGGACAGTCTCCATGGCTACACCTTC	.	.	TRBV6-5	TRBJ1-2
CASSYDSRLVGYTF	TGTGCCAGCAGTTACGACTCACGGTTAGTCGGCTACACCTTC	.	.	TRBV6-5	TRBJ1-2
CASSFVRIQPYGYTF	TGTGCCAGCAGCTTCGTGAGGATCCAGCCCTATGGCTACACCTTC	.	.	TRBV5-6	TRBJ1-2
CASSPTSGFYEQYF	TGTGCCAGCTCACCCACATCGGGTTTCTACGAGCAGTACTTC	.	.	TRBV18	TRBJ2-7
CASSPGGQDYGYTF	TGTGCCAGCTCACCAGGGGGACAGGACTATGGCTACACCTTC	TRBD1	.	TRBV18	TRBJ1-2
CSVRTGGTGELFF	TGCAGCGTTCGAACCGGAGGAACCGGGGAGCTGTTTTTT	.	few	TRBV29-1	TRBJ2-2
CASSTTSSNEQFF	TGTGCCAGTAGTACAACTAGCAGCAATGAGCAGTTCTTC	.	.	TRBV19	TRBJ2-1
CATTEGGVYNSPLHF	TGTGCCACTACCGAGGGAGGGGTGTATAATTCACCCCTCCACTTT	.	.	TRBV18	TRBJ1-6
CASSKGGGAGEQFF	TGTGCCAGCAGCAAAGGCGGGGGGGCGGGTGAGCAGTTCTTC	TRBD2	once	TRBV11-1	TRBJ2-1
CASSATGTGANVLTF	TGTGCCAGCAGCGCGACAGGGACTGGGGCCAACGTCCTGACTTTC	TRBD1	.	TRBV7-2	TRBJ2-6
CASSLGGTANEKLFF	TGTGCCAGCAGCTTGGGTGGGACAGCTAATGAAAAACTGTTTTTT	TRBD1	.	TRBV5-8	TRBJ1-4
CASSDPPGGYTF	TGTGCCAGCAGTGACCCCCCAGGTGGCTACACCTTC	.	.	TRBV6-4	TRBJ1-2
CASSLGDRASPLHF	TGTGCCAGCAGCTTAGGGGACAGGGCTTCACCCCTCCACTTT	TRBD1	.	TRBV11-3	TRBJ1-6
CASDRGGLREKLFF	TGTGCCAGCGACAGGGGCGGCTTGAGGGAAAAACTGTTTTTT	TRBD1	.	TRBV2	TRBJ1-4
CAWSLDRTNTEAFF	TGTGCCTGGAGTCTTGACAGGACGAACACTGAAGCTTTCTTT	.	.	TRBV30	TRBJ1-1
CASSEGMVAGETQYF	TGTGCCAGCAGCGAAGGGATGGTAGCGGGAGAGACCCAGTACTTC	TRBD2	once	TRBV5-4	TRBJ2-5
CASSSTTGGFNQPQHF	TGTGCCAGCAGTTCGACGACAGGGGGATTCAATCAGCCCCAGCATTTT	TRBD1	.	TRBV6-5	TRBJ1-5
CASKEEFPSGANVLTF	TGTGCCAGCAAAGAGGAGTTTCCCTCTGGGGCCAACGTCCTGACTTTC	.	.	TRBV27	TRBJ2-6
CASGAFGDGGELFF	TGTGCTAGTGGGGCGTTCGGGGATGGCGGGGAGCTGTTTTTT	.	.	TRBV12-5	TRBJ2-2
CASSYSSINEQFF	TGCGCCAGCAGCTACTCTAGCATCAATGAGCAGTTCTTC	.	once	TRBV5-1	TRBJ2-1
CASSLGRAGTDTQYF	TGTGCCAGCAGCTTAGGGAGGGCCGGCACAGATACGCAGTATTTT	.	.	TRBV7-2	TRBJ2-3
CASSRDRGGETQYF	TGTGCCAGCAGCCGTGACAGGGGCGGAGAGACCCAGTACTTC	TRBD1	.	TRBV7-2	TRBJ2-5
CASRELAMSTDTQYF	TGTGCCAGCAGAGAACTAGCGATGAGCACAGATACGCAGTATTTT	TRBD2	.	TRBV6-4	TRBJ2-3
CASSLDRTGGNTGELFF	TGCGCCAGCAGCCTCGACAGGACAGGGGGGAACACCGGGGAGCTGTTTTTT	TRBD1	.	TRBV23-1	TRBJ2-2
CSALQGEETQYF	TGCAGCGCTCTACAGGGAGAAGAGACCCAGTACTTC	.	.	TRBV29-1	TRBJ2-5
CASSTDRGRDSPLHF	TGTGCCAGCAGCACGGACAGGGGGCGAGATTCACCCCTCCACTTT	TRBD1	.	TRBV7-8	TRBJ1-6
CASSWTSGRDETLYF	TGCGCCAGCAGCTGGACTAGCGGGAGAGATGAGACCCTGTACTTC	TRBD2	.	TRBV5-1	TRBJ2-5
CASSDPVRQPQHF	TGTGCCAGCAGTGACCCCGTTCGTCAGCCCCAGCATTTT	.	.	TRBV6-4	TRBJ1-5
CAWSVGGVNERLFF	TGTGCCTGGAGTGTCGGCGGAGTTAATGAAAGACTGTTTTTT	.	.	TRBV30	TRBJ1-4
CASSLGITGVVGEKLFF	TGTGCCAGCAGCTTGGGGATAACAGGGGTAGTTGGGGAAAAACTGTTTTTT	TRBD1	.	TRBV11-2	TRBJ1-4
CASSQMTGLQETQYF	TGTGCTAGCAGCCAGATGACAGGGCTACAAGAGACCCAGTACTTC	TRBD1	once	TRBV7-7	TRBJ2-5
CASSSRRGTEAFF	TGTGCCAGCAGCTCACGGCGGGGCACTGAAGCTTTCTTT	.	.	TRBV11-3	TRBJ1-1
CASSRGQEYNEQFF	TGTGCCAGCAGCCGCGGACAGGAATACAATGAGCAGTTCTTC	TRBD1	.	TRBV11-3	TRBJ2-1
CASSIDGTNTEAFF	TGTGCCAGTAGTATAGACGGTACCAACACTGAAGCTTTCTTT	.	.	TRBV19	TRBJ1-1
CASSSLGLAGYEQFF	TGTGCCAGCAGTTCCCTAGGACTAGCGGGCTATGAGCAGTTCTTC	TRBD2	.	TRBV27	TRBJ2-1
CASSLGAGAADTQYF	TGTGCCAGCAGCTTAGGAGCGGGAGCGGCAGATACGCAGTATTTT	TRBD2	.	TRBV7-8	TRBJ2-3